The 9 T cell receptor beta chains below all came from one sample that was sequenced in a study of T cells in localized non-small cell lung cancer. Here immunoSEQ multiplex PCR was the method, and the copy in TCRdb shows in-frame clones only, minus some. Counted here are under 95,000 clones, 80% occurring once; the ten biggest clones make up approximately 9.6%. Sample: peripheral blood, taken before any cancer treatment. The receptors were sampled from a female donor at least 60 years old with stage I lung adenocarcinoma.

The chain recombines TRBV2 with TRBJ2-3; D remains unclear. Germline CDR1 and CDR2: SNHLY and FYNNEI. CDR3 length: 16 amino acids. Deletions cut 1 base from V and 0 bases from J, with 11 bases between. CDR3 coding DNA: TGTGCCAGCAGTGAAGGAGTATCAGGTAGCACAGATACGCAGTATTTT. Translated, it gives CASSEGVSGSTDTQYF.

This clone was counted a single time. V and J are TRBV15 and TRBJ1-2, with 8 positions matching TRBD1. Trimming took 3 bases from V and 5 from J; bases not matched to a gene: 11. The germline CDR1 and CDR2 sequences are LNHNV and YYDKDF (reference sequence). CDR3 length: 16 residues. CDR3 residues: CATSSGQGALFYGYTF. The CDR3 DNA is TGTGCCACCAGCAGTGGACAGGGAGCTTTGTTTTATGGCTACACCTTC.

J is TRBJ2-1 and V is TRBV18; perhaps TRBD2 as D (6 bases). Trimming shortened V by 3 bases and J by 6 bases, and 15 bases separated the two germline ends. From germline, CDR1 is KGHSH and CDR2 LQKENI. The CDR3 is 15 amino acids. The CDR3 bases are TGTGCCAGCTCACCCCGCTTGGGGGGATCCAATGAGCAGTTCTTC. Translating gives CASSPRLGGSNEQFF.

The genes are TRBV9 and TRBJ1-2, with a possible D match to TRBD1 (6 bases). V dropped 0 bases and J dropped 6 bases, with 15 bases sitting between them. Germline values: CDR1 SGDLS, CDR2 YYNGEE. The CDR3 has 15 amino acids. The CDR3 nucleotides read TGTGCCAGCAGCGTAGTCCCGGAGGGGGGCGATGGCTACACCTTC. It specifies CASSVVPEGGDGYTF.

The rearrangement uses TRBV6-5 and TRBJ1-6; D possibly corresponds to TRBD1 (5 bases). CDR3 size: 14 residues. Trimming left V 6 bases short and J 13 bases short, with 19 bases between. Germline V gene sequence: CDR1 MNHEY, CDR2 SVGAGI. The CDR3 DNA is TGTGCCAGCAGACTCGGGGCAGGGCTAACGCCCCTCCACTTT. Its translation: CASRLGAGLTPLHF.

The gene calls are TRBV19 and TRBJ1-2; 7 bases agree with TRBD1. Germline V gene lookup returns CDR1 LNHDA and CDR2 SQIVND (reference sequence). The CDR3 is 14 amino acids. Trimming at V came to 7 bases and at J to 7 bases, leaving 12 bases not matched to a gene. The CDR3 reads CASTLSDDRAGYTF. DNA of the CDR3: TGTGCCAGTACCCTCTCGGATGACAGGGCTGGCTACACCTTC.

The rearrangement joins TRBV9 to TRBJ2-5; 11 bases map to TRBD2. Germline V gene data show CDR1 as SGDLS and CDR2 as YYNGEE. There are 15 residues in the CDR3. After removal of 4 bases from V and 4 bases from J, the junction contained 6 bases not matched to a gene. In nucleotides, the CDR3 is TGTGCCAGCAGCACGCTAGCGGGGGGTGGAGAGACCCAGTACTTC. It yields the protein CASSTLAGGGETQYF.

The CDR3 DNA sequence: TGTGCCAGCAGAGATCCCGGGACAGGATACGAGCAGTACTTC. Its protein product is CASRDPGTGYEQYF. The chain combines TRBV6-1 with TRBJ2-7; 8 bases line up with TRBD1. The CDR3 is 14 residues long. CDR1 and CDR2 (germline): MNHNS, SASEGT. The V segment lost 6 bases and the J segment 4 bases; nucleotides outside the gene matches: 8.

This clone has just one count. The chain is built from TRBV2 and TRBJ1-1; D remains ambiguous. Germline assignment: CDR1 SNHLY and CDR2 FYNNEI. CDR3 length equals 12 residues. Trimming cost V 5 bases and J 5 bases, with 9 bases left between them. The CDR3 nucleotides read TGTGCCAGCAGTCTAGGGTTGACTGAAGCTTTCTTT. As protein: CASSLGLTEAFF.